This entry concerns a single T cell receptor (beta chain). Its cognate antigen is unknown. These data belong to a study of T cells after posttransplantation cyclophosphamide. Study-level findings and limits: Tissue-infiltrating T cells from skin or gut overlapped little with blood T cells. Donor CD8+ memory clones often dominated recipient blood repertoires at later times. Recipient CMV seropositivity and CMV reactivation strongly tracked TRB clonality.

Produced via immunoSEQ multiplex PCR; TCRdb's table is partial and in-frame only. The sample has tens of thousands of clones; about 86% are singletons. The CDR3 totals 14 residues. Per the germline V gene, CDR1 is MDHEN and CDR2 is SYDVKM. The V end lost 3 bases, the J end lost 8 bases, and 14 bases lay between the germline ends. The sequence was collected from a man aged 25-40 years with a blood cancer, CMV-positive, and with a related stem cell donor. Sequencing was performed on PBMCs. The V and J genes are TRBV28 and TRBJ2-1; tentative D call: TRBD2 (6 bases). Here the CDR3 DNA reads TGTGCCAGCAGTTTTGGGGGGAGCGGATATGAGCAGTTCTTC. This translates into CASSFGGSGYEQFF.